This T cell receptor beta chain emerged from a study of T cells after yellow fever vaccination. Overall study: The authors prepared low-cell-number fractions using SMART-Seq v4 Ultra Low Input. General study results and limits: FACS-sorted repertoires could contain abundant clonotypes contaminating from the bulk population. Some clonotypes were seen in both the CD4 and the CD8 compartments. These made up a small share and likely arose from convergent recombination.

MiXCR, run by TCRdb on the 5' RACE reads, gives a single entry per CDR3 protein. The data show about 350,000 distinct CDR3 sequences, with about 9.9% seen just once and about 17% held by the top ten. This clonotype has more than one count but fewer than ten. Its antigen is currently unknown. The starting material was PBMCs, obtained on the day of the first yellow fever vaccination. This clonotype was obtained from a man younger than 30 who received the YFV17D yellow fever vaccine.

The CDR3 region is CASSLWGRTETQYF. CDR3 bases: TGTGCCAGCAGTTTATGGGGACGGACGGAGACCCAGTACTTC. The rearrangement joins TRBV12-3 or TRBV12-4 to TRBJ2-5; either TRBD1 or TRBD2 may fit D (5 bases each). Trimming took off 2 bases at V and 5 bases at J, with 12 bases between the two ends. The length of the CDR3 is 14 residues.